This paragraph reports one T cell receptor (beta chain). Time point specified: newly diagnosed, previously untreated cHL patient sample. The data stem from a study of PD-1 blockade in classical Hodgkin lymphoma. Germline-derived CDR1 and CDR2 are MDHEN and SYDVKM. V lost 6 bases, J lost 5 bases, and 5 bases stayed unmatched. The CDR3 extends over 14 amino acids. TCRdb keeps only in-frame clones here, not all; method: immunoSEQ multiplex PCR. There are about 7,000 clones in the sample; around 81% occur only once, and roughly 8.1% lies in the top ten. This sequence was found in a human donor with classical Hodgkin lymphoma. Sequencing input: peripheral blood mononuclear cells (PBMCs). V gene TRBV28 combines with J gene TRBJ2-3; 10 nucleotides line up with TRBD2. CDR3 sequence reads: CASSSGGVVDTQYF. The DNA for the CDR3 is TGTGCCAGCAGCAGCGGGGGGGTGGTAGATACGCAGTATTTT.